The 2 T cell receptor beta chains listed next were all sequenced from one sample in a study of T cell responses to AZD1222 COVID-19 vaccine. Generated by immunoSEQ multiplex PCR, the TCRdb table keeps only in-frame clones and is missing some. This table holds approximately 160,000 clones, more than 85% found once. Sequencing used peripheral blood, obtained on day 0 of AZD1222 vaccination. The receptors originated from an adult in good health.

This clone has only one observation. The gene calls are TRBV6-5 and TRBJ1-6; D ambiguous. The CDR3 spans 14 residues. Germline CDR1 reads MNHEY; CDR2 reads SVGAGI. V gave up 6 bases and J gave up 6 bases, with 12 bases separating them. The CDR3 coding sequence is TGTGCCAGCAGGGACGTGTACGCTAATTCACCCCTCCACTTT. Encoded protein: CASRDVYANSPLHF.

The chain employs TRBV6-2 or TRBV6-3 and TRBJ1-1; D remains ambiguous. Trimming took 2 bases from V and 0 from J, leaving 4 bases between them. Germline V gene lookup returns CDR1 MNHEY and CDR2 SVGEGT. The CDR3 totals 13 residues. The CDR3 protein is CASSYRLNTEAFF. The CDR3 DNA is TGTGCCAGCAGTTACAGGCTGAACACTGAAGCTTTCTTT.